This T cell receptor (beta chain) was profiled in a study of human T cells and chemical hapten exposure. Study-wide background: Diphenylcyclopropenone doses were given weekly to the scalps of patients across the approximately 22-week study. Readings were taken at 6 days from patch tests that had applied 0.01% DPC to the upper back. Study results and limitations: Healthy people's immune response may differ from that of the donors, who had alopecia.

TCRdb reprocessed the RACE reads via MiXCR and lists one record per CDR3 protein. The sample has about 380,000 distinct CDR3 sequences, 4.5% to 6% seen once. This clonotype was recorded a few times. Antigen unknown. Sample time point: pre-sensitization, week 0. The treatment here: therapeutic diphenylcyclopropenone sensitization with weekly scalp DPC. V shed 6 bases and J 7 bases; nucleotides not matched to a gene: 10. The CDR3 is 14 amino acids. The sequences come from whole blood, collected in connection with sensitization to the hapten diphenylcyclopropenone (DPC). V and J are TRBV12-3 or TRBV12-4 and TRBJ1-1; 8 nucleotides match TRBD1. The source of this sequence is a woman aged 45-60 years with alopecia areata. Some clones in this sample may be carry-over from other donors' samples. The CDR3 DNA reads as TGTGCCAGCAGCCCGACAGGGGTCCTCTATGAAGCTTTCTTT. Translation: CASSPTGVLYEAFF.